This section outlines one T cell receptor beta chain sequence together with its context. This specimen belongs to a study of blood T cell repertoires in COVID-19. At the level of the study: Samples of COVID-19 (acute and convalescent) were obtained from the United States, Italy and Spain.

The repertoire was sequenced with immunoSEQ multiplex PCR; TCRdb's copy has only in-frame clones and lacks some. The table records some 200,000 clones, about 86% of them present only once. Germline V gene lookup returns CDR1 SNHLY and CDR2 FYNNEI. This CDR3 region has 16 residues. J gave up 10 bases and V 2 bases, and 11 bases lay outside the gene matches. The chain employs TRBV2 and TRBJ1-6, with 7 positions matching TRBD1. The sequence derives from a woman aged 25 to 39 who had recovered from COVID-19. Sequenced: peripheral blood. CDR3 nucleotide sequence: TGTGCCAGCAGTGAATGGGGTGACAGGGTGGGGTCACCCCTCCACTTT. The encoded protein is CASSEWGDRVGSPLHF.